This is a list of T cell receptor beta chains from one sample in a study of cytomegalovirus exposure and HLA in healthy donors. The method was immunoSEQ multiplex PCR; TCRdb's version includes in-frame clones alone and lacks a portion of them. This table holds about 180,000 clones, around 86% found once. Sequencing input: PBMCs. The receptors here all came from a man in his late teens or twenties in good health and CMV-seropositive. Both conserved end residues are part of each CDR3. The D gene is left open where the match is weak. Only part of the rows carry a size: once, few, many, or a class if the clone is expanded.

J gene,CDR3 length,D gene,V gene,clone size,CDR3 DNA,CDR3 protein
TRBJ1-1,15,TRBD1,TRBV9,-,TGTGCCAGCAGCGAACAGGGGGCCATGAACACTGAAGCTTTCTTT,CASSEQGAMNTEAFF
TRBJ2-3,14,-,TRBV7-2,-,TGTGCCAGCAGCTTGAGCACGAGCACAGATACGCAGTATTTT,CASSLSTSTDTQYF
TRBJ1-2,14,TRBD1,TRBV10-3,-,TGTGCCATCACCGGGACAGGGAAAAGCTATGGCTACACCTTC,CAITGTGKSYGYTF
TRBJ1-4,18,-,TRBV4-3,-,TGCGCCAGCAGCCAAGAGGGGGGAGGGGCCATCGAGGCTGAAAAACTGTTTTTT,CASSQEGGGAIEAEKLFF
TRBJ1-3,14,-,TRBV10-1,few,TGCGCCAGCAAGAGGAGGATCTCTGGAAACACCATATATTTT,CASKRRISGNTIYF
TRBJ1-2,13,-,TRBV19,-,TGTGCCAGTAGTATGAGACAGGACTATGGCTACACCTTC,CASSMRQDYGYTF
TRBJ1-2,14,TRBD1,TRBV9,-,TGTGCCAGCAGCCCCTCCGACAGGGGGCTAGGCTACACCTTC,CASSPSDRGLGYTF
TRBJ2-3,14,TRBD1,TRBV28,-,TGTGCCACTCAAGACAGGGGGGTTGTAGATACGCAGTATTTT,CATQDRGVVDTQYF
TRBJ1-5,11,-,TRBV6-6,-,TGTGCCAGCAGCCGCGATGTGTCCCAGCATTTT,CASSRDVSQHF
TRBJ1-1,14,TRBD1,TRBV6-6,-,TGTGCCAGCAGTCCCGACAGGGCGAACACTGAAGCTTTCTTT,CASSPDRANTEAFF